These 22 T cell receptor beta chains were all obtained from the same sample, sequenced in a study of beta chain features in type 1 diabetes. Whole-study results and caveats: TCRB CDR3s from Type 1 diabetes patients were moderately but significantly shorter in all four CD4+ subsets.

All of the isolated RNA was reverse transcribed, so expressed TCRB transcripts were sequenced. Libraries were prepared by immunoSEQ multiplex PCR; TCRdb keeps only in-frame clonotypes and omits some of them. The top ten clones hold 1% of a sample with almost 350,000 clones, over 7% of them seen once. For these TCRs, the target antigens are not known. What was sequenced was central memory CD4+ T cells from blood. Receptor source: a man in his thirties or forties with type 1 diabetes.

This clone was picked up a small number of times. V gene TRBV11-2 combines with J gene TRBJ2-3; 10 positions agree with TRBD2. The CDR3 is made up of 16 amino acids. Germline lookup yields CDR1 SGHAT and CDR2 FQNNGV. The ends lost 5 bases at V and 3 bases at J; junction bases unmatched: 8. Here the CDR3 DNA reads TGTGCCAGCAGCCCGTTTCGACTAGCGGGTACAGATACGCAGTATTTT. Protein product: CASSPFRLAGTDTQYF. Full variable domain (outside the CDR3, taken from reference TRBV11-2 and TRBJ2-3): EAGVAQSPRYKIIEKRQSVAFWCNPISGHATLYWYQQILGQGPKLLIQFQNNGVVDDSQLPKDRFSAERLKGVDSTLKIQPAKLEDSAVYLCASSPFRLAGTDTQYFGPGTRLTVL.

The chain is built from TRBV1 and TRBJ1-1. TRBV1 is a pseudogene. The CDR3 runs to 16 residues. Here the CDR3 reads CTSSQDLGVAGTEAFF. The CDR3 DNA reads TGCACCAGCAGCCAAGATCTAGGCGTTGCGGGCACTGAAGCTTTCTTT.

The chain has TRBV5-1 and TRBJ1-2; no reliable D call. The CDR3 consists of 14 residues. Germline loops: CDR1 SGHRS, CDR2 YFSETQ. V was cut by 0 bases and J by 1 base, with 7 bases left in between. The CDR3 DNA reads as TGCGCCAGCAGCTTGGACCTCCGTAACTATGGCTACACCTTC. Its translation is CASSLDLRNYGYTF.

There are a few counts of this clone. The chain carries TRBV18 and TRBJ1-1; the D gene is possibly TRBD1 (5 bases). The length of the CDR3 is 16 residues. V dropped 4 bases and J dropped 0 bases, with 15 bases sitting between them. CDR1 and CDR2 from the germline V gene are KGHSH and LQKENI. The CDR3 DNA reads as TGTGCCAGCTCACGTAGTTTCGGGGCCATGAACACTGAAGCTTTCTTT. Translation gives CASSRSFGAMNTEAFF. Complete variable domain (other parts from reference TRBV18 and TRBJ1-1): NAGVMQNPRHLVRRRGQEARLRCSPMKGHSHVYWYRQLPEEGLKFMVYLQKENIIDESGMPKERFSAEFPKEGPSILRIQQVVRGDSAAYFCASSRSFGAMNTEAFFGQGTRLTVV.

The chain combines TRBV7-2 with TRBJ2-3, with 12 positions matching TRBD1. Germline assignment: CDR1 SGHTA and CDR2 FQGNSA. The length of the CDR3 is 16 residues. V lost 5 bases and J lost 6; bases outside the gene matches: 9. The CDR3 loop reads CASSLAPGTGGDTQYF. The CDR3 nucleotides read TGTGCCAGCAGCCTGGCCCCCGGGACAGGGGGCGATACGCAGTATTTT.

This chain joins TRBV9 and TRBJ2-1; 9 positions agree with TRBD2. Germline CDR1 is SGDLS and CDR2 is YYNGEE. The J segment lost 0 bases and the V segment lost 0 bases, leaving 4 bases of the junction unmatched. This CDR3 is 17 amino acids long. The CDR3 loop is CASSVVPSGDSYNEQFF. For the CDR3, the DNA is TGTGCCAGCAGCGTAGTCCCTAGCGGGGACTCCTACAATGAGCAGTTCTTC.

The chain recombines TRBV25-1 with TRBJ2-5, with D uncertain. The CDR3 is 12 amino acids. Trimming left V 6 bases short and J 7 bases short, with 12 bases between. Germline CDR1 is MGHDK and CDR2 is SYGVNS. The CDR3 region has the DNA TGTGCCAGCAGCTACGCCACGGGGACCCAGTACTTC. Translating gives CASSYATGTQYF. Drawing the rest from reference TRBV25-1 and TRBJ2-5, the complete variable domain is EADIYQTPRYLVIGTGKKITLECSQTMGHDKMYWYQQDPGMELHLIHYSYGVNSTEKGDLSSESTVSRIRTEHFPLTLESARPSHTSQYLCASSYATGTQYFGPGTRLLVL.

This clone was counted between two and nine times. The V gene is TRBV15, the J gene TRBJ2-7; D possibly corresponds to TRBD1 (7 bases). The V end lost 3 bases, the J end lost 1 base, and 19 bases lay between the germline ends. The CDR3 sequence is 17 residues long. Germline CDR1 and CDR2: LNHNV and YYDKDF (reference sequence). CDR3 DNA: TGTGCCACCAGCAGGGCTTGGGACAGCGGGCCTTCCTACGAGCAGTACTTC. Translating gives CATSRAWDSGPSYEQYF.

This clone was observed a few times. V usage is TRBV7-6 and J usage is TRBJ2-5; 12 bases line up with TRBD2. The CDR3 sequence is 17 residues long. Trimming at V came to 1 base and at J to 2 bases, leaving 5 bases not matched to a gene. CDR1 is SGHVS and CDR2 is FNYEAQ in the germline V gene. The chain's CDR3 is CASSLEILAGGQETQYF. The DNA of the CDR3 is TGTGCCAGCAGCTTAGAGATCCTAGCGGGGGGGCAAGAGACCCAGTACTTC. The full variable domain, in which reference TRBV7-6 and TRBJ2-5 provide the parts outside the CDR3, is GAGVSQSPRYKVTKRGQDVALRCDPISGHVSLYWYRQALGQGPEFLTYFNYEAQQDKSGLPNDRFSAERPEGSISTLTIQRTEQRDSAMYRCASSLEILAGGQETQYFGPGTRLLVL.

This clone was found a few times. This chain joins TRBV7-2 and TRBJ1-1; no firm D call. Deletions cut 5 bases from V and 1 base from J, with 11 bases between. Germline loops: CDR1 SGHTA, CDR2 FQGNSA. The CDR3 runs to 14 residues. The CDR3 is CASSKEAGNTEAFF. The CDR3 coding sequence is TGTGCCAGCAGCAAGGAGGCGGGGAACACTGAAGCTTTCTTT. Using reference TRBV7-2 and TRBJ1-1 for the parts outside the CDR3, the full variable domain is GAGVSQSPSNKVTEKGKDVELRCDPISGHTALYWYRQSLGQGLEFLIYFQGNSAPDKSGLPSDRFSAERTGGSVSTLTIQRTQQEDSAVYLCASSKEAGNTEAFFGQGTRLTVV.

About this clone: Other DNA variants within this sample encode the same CDR3. The gene calls are TRBV9 and TRBJ2-5; 9 bases are shared with TRBD2. Per germline, CDR1 SGDLS and CDR2 YYNGEE. The CDR3 sequence is 15 residues long. The J segment lost 1 base and the V segment lost 0 bases, leaving 1 base of the junction unmatched. CDR3 nucleotide sequence: TGTGCCAGCAGCGTAGCAGCGGGGGGCCAAGAGACCCAGTACTTC. Protein sequence: CASSVAAGGQETQYF.

V and J are TRBV19 and TRBJ1-1; no clear D gene. Germline lookup yields CDR1 LNHDA and CDR2 SQIVND (reference sequence). CDR3 size: 13 residues. With 4 bases removed from V and 0 bases from J, the gap between germline ends came to 6 bases. In DNA form, the CDR3 reads TGTGCCAGTAGTACCAGTCTGAACACTGAAGCTTTCTTT. Its protein is CASSTSLNTEAFF.

The chain links TRBV18 to TRBJ2-3; unclear D gene. The CDR3 consists of 13 residues. Trimming left V 6 bases short and J 2 bases short, with 9 bases between. Germline values: CDR1 KGHSH, CDR2 LQKENI. DNA of the CDR3: TGTGCCAGCTCTCTAGTAACCACAGATACGCAGTATTTT. As protein: CASSLVTTDTQYF.

This clone was counted between two and nine times. CDR3 sequence: CASGSDRGLAGELFF. In DNA, the CDR3 is TGTGCCAGTGGGTCGGACAGGGGGCTGGCCGGGGAGCTGTTTTTT. The gene calls are TRBV19 and TRBJ2-2; 11 nucleotides match TRBD1. Trimming cost V 8 bases and J 6 bases; bases outside gene matches: 8. The germline CDR1 and CDR2 sequences are LNHDA and SQIVND (reference sequence). The CDR3 is 15 residues long.

This clone turned up a few times. V and J are TRBV7-2 and TRBJ1-2; TRBD1 agrees at 8 bases. The CDR3 has 15 residues. Unmatched junction bases numbered 7, after V lost 4 bases and J lost 3 bases. Germline loops: CDR1 SGHTA, CDR2 FQGNSA. The CDR3 bases are TGTGCCAGCAGCTGGACAGGGTTTTCTGACTATGGCTACACCTTC. Amino acids: CASSWTGFSDYGYTF.

This clone was seen more than once but under ten times. The rearrangement links TRBV28 to TRBJ2-5; 11 bases are a match to TRBD1. Unmatched junction bases numbered 4, after V lost 6 bases and J lost 4 bases. The CDR3 consists of 14 residues. Germline V gene lookup returns CDR1 MDHEN and CDR2 SYDVKM. The CDR3 nucleotides are TGTGCCAGCAGGGCCGGGACAGGGGGAGAGACCCAGTACTTC. Translated, it gives CASRAGTGGETQYF. Full variable domain (missing parts from reference TRBV28 and TRBJ2-5): DVKVTQSSRYLVKRTGEKVFLECVQDMDHENMFWYRQDPGLGLRLIYFSYDVKMKEKGDIPEGYSVSREKKERFSLILESASTNQTSMYLCASRAGTGGETQYFGPGTRLLVL.

The sample holds a few counts of this clone. The chain has TRBV29-1 and TRBJ1-5; D not resolved. Deletions cut 7 bases from V and 0 bases from J, with 13 bases between. The CDR3 contains 14 residues. CDR1 is SQVTM, CDR2 ANQGSEA, per germline. The CDR3 DNA follows: TGCAGCGCAGTGGTGGGCTATAGCAATCAGCCCCAGCATTTT. Its translation: CSAVVGYSNQPQHF. Full variable domain (remainder filled in from reference TRBV29-1 and TRBJ1-5): SAVISQKPSRDICQRGTSLTIQCQVDSQVTMMFWYRQQPGQSLTLIATANQGSEATYESGFVIDKFPISRPNLTFSTLTVSNMSPEDSSIYLCSAVVGYSNQPQHFGDGTRLSIL.

With regard to this clone: One end of the junction varies from germline; a read error may be responsible. The rearrangement uses TRBV5-1 and TRBJ2-5, with D possibly TRBD2 on 6 matching bases. Germline V gene sequence: CDR1 SGHRS, CDR2 YFSETQ. This CDR3 has 13 amino acids. In DNA form, the CDR3 reads TGCGCCAGCAGCCTGGAATCGGGGGAGCAAGTGAACTTC. As protein: CASSLESGEQVNF. Complete variable domain (other parts from reference TRBV5-1 and TRBJ2-5): KAGVTQTPRYLIKTRGQQVTLSCSPISGHRSVSWYQQTPGQGLQFLFEYFSETQRNKGNFPGRFSGRQFSNSRSEMNVSTLELGDSALYLCASSLESGEQVNFGPGTRLLVL.

The rearrangement uses TRBV5-1 and TRBJ2-2; 7 bases are a match to TRBD2. The CDR3 sequence is 17 residues long. Germline V gene sequence: CDR1 SGHRS, CDR2 YFSETQ. Trimming took 4 bases from V and 1 from J; bases not matched to a gene: 10. The CDR3 reads CASSPQLPGGNTGELFF. The CDR3 nucleotides are TGCGCCAGCAGCCCTCAACTCCCGGGAGGGAACACCGGGGAGCTGTTTTTT.

This clone was detected a few times. The chain is built from TRBV18 and TRBJ1-5, with D unclear. Germline V gives CDR1 KGHSH, CDR2 LQKENI. The V and J ends lost 3 bases and 7 bases respectively, with 7 bases between them. The CDR3 spans 12 residues. CDR3 loop: CASSPGLQPQHF. The CDR3 DNA sequence: TGTGCCAGCTCACCGGGCTTACAGCCCCAGCATTTT.

This clone showed up just a few times. This chain connects TRBV7-9 to TRBJ1-4, with 7 nucleotides matching TRBD1. V was clipped by 2 bases and J by 4 bases; unmatched bases: 4. CDR3 size: 15 residues. Germline V CDR1 and CDR2: SEHNR, FQNEAQ (reference sequence). CDR3 sequence reads: CASSLRQGGNEKLFF. The CDR3 nucleotides read TGTGCCAGCAGCTTAAGACAGGGAGGTAATGAAAAACTGTTTTTT.

This chain connects TRBV4-1 to TRBJ1-5; D not resolved. The CDR3 runs 13 residues. V lost 0 bases and J 5 bases, leaving 5 bases between the germline ends. The V gene's germline CDR1 is MGHRA and CDR2 YSYEKL. The chain's CDR3 is CASSQDLDQPQHF. The CDR3, as DNA: TGCGCCAGCAGCCAAGATTTGGATCAGCCCCAGCATTTT.